This TCR beta chain was identified during a study of T cells in localized non-small cell lung cancer. General study results and limits: A higher density of T cells in blood coincided with extended overall survival.

This clone was recorded a few times. Its antigen is as yet unknown. Germline CDR1 and CDR2: SGHAT and FQNNGV. With 5 bases clipped from V and 3 bases from J, the junction kept 6 bases outside the gene matches. The CDR3 has 18 amino acids. This table comes from immunoSEQ multiplex PCR, and its TCRdb copy is limited to in-frame clones, with some not included. The data show 50,000 to 75,000 clones, around 90% seen once. This specimen was peripheral blood, taken before any cancer treatment. This chain links TRBV11-2 with TRBJ2-6; 14 nucleotides agree with TRBD2. The clonotype originates from a man aged 40-75 years with stage I squamous cell lung carcinoma. This CDR3 is CASSPGLAGVLGANVLTF. The CDR3 DNA reads as TGTGCCAGCAGCCCGGGACTAGCGGGAGTTCTTGGGGCCAACGTCCTGACTTTC.